A single sample is the source of the 4 T cell receptor beta chains below, sequenced in a study of T cell changes during pregnancy in multiple sclerosis. Profiling relied on immunoSEQ multiplex PCR, and the TCRdb table lists in-frame clones only, not all of them. The table includes 30,000 to 45,000 clones, over 75% detected once. Specimen: CD8+ T cells from peripheral blood mononuclear cells, collected before pregnancy. These receptors originate from a female donor with multiple sclerosis, enrolled in a pregnancy study.

The J gene is TRBJ1-5, the V gene TRBV28; TRBD1 is a possible D gene (6 bases). V lost 7 bases, J lost 1 base, and 14 bases lay in between. The CDR3 covers 15 residues. In germline, CDR1 is MDHEN, CDR2 SYDVKM. The CDR3 DNA reads TGTGCCAGCACTCTACAGGGTCGGAGCAATCAGCCCCAGCATTTT. It yields the protein CASTLQGRSNQPQHF. Full variable domain (outside the CDR3, taken from reference TRBV28 and TRBJ1-5): DVKVTQSSRYLVKRTGEKVFLECVQDMDHENMFWYRQDPGLGLRLIYFSYDVKMKEKGDIPEGYSVSREKKERFSLILESASTNQTSMYLCASTLQGRSNQPQHFGDGTRLSIL.

The genes are TRBV6-1 and TRBJ1-4; unclear D gene. This CDR3 has 14 residues. In germline, CDR1 is MNHNS, CDR2 SASEGT. V was trimmed by 4 bases and J by 8 bases, leaving 14 bases between them. CDR3 coding DNA: TGTGCCAGCAGTGCGGTATTGGGAGAGGAAAAACTGTTTTTT. It specifies CASSAVLGEEKLFF.

The genes are TRBV9 and TRBJ2-3; TRBD2 aligns across 8 bases. CDR3 length equals 17 residues. Germline CDR1 reads SGDLS; CDR2 reads YYNGEE. V lost 7 bases and J lost 4; bases outside the gene matches: 17. The chain's CDR3 is CASFPTSRAGGADTQYF. DNA for the CDR3: TGTGCCAGCTTTCCGACTTCGAGGGCCGGGGGGGCAGATACGCAGTATTTT.

The chain employs TRBV29-1 and TRBJ1-3; 9 nucleotides agree with TRBD1. After removal of 7 bases from V and 1 base from J, the junction contained 8 bases not matched to a gene. The CDR3 runs 15 residues. CDR1 and CDR2 from the germline V gene are SQVTM and ANQGSEA. The CDR3 bases are TGCAGCGACCAGGGACAGGGTAGTTCTGGAAACACCATATATTTT. As protein: CSDQGQGSSGNTIYF.